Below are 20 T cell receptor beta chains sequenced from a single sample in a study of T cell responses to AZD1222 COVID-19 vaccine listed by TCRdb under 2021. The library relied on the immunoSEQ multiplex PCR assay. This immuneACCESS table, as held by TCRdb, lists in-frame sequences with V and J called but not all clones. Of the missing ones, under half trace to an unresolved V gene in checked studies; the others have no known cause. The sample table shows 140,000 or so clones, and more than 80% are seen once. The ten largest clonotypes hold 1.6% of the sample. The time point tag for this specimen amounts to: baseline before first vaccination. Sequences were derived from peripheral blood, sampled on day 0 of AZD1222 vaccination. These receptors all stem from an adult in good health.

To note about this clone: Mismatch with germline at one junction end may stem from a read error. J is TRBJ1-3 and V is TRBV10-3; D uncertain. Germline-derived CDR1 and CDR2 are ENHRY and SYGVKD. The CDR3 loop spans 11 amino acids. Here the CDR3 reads CAISETRAALF. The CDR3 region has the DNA TGTGCCATCAGTGAGACCCGGGCCGCTTTGTTT.

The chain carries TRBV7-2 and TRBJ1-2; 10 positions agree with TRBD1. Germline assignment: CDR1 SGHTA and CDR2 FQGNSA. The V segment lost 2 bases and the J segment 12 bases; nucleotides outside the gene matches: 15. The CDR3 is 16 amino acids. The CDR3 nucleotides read TGTGCCAGCAGCTTAACTAAAAGGGGGACAGGGGCGCCGGACACCTTC. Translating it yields CASSLTKRGTGAPDTF.

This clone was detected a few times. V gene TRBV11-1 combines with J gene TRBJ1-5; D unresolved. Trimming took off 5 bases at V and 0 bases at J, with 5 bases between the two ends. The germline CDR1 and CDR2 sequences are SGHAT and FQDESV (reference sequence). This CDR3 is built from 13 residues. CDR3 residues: CASSLHSNQPQHF. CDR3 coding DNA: TGTGCCAGCAGCCTACATAGCAATCAGCCCCAGCATTTT.

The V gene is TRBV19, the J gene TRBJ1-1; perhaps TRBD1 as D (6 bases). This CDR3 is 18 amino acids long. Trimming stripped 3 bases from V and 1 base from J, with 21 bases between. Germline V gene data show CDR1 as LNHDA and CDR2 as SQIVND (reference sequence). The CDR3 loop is CASSISGGRTGWNTEAFF. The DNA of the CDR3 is TGTGCCAGTAGTATTTCTGGGGGCAGAACAGGTTGGAACACTGAAGCTTTCTTT. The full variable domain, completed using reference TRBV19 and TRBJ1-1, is DGGITQSPKYLFRKEGQNVTLSCEQNLNHDAMYWYRQDPGQGLRLIYYSQIVNDFQKGDIAEGYSVSREKKESFPLTVTSAQKNPTAFYLCASSISGGRTGWNTEAFFGQGTRLTVV.

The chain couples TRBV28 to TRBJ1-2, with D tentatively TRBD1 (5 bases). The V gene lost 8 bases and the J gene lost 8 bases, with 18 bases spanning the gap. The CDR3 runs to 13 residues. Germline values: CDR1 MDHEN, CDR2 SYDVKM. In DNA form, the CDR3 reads TGTGCCAGCTTACCCCCAGGGAGGGCCGGCTACACCTTC. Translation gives CASLPPGRAGYTF.

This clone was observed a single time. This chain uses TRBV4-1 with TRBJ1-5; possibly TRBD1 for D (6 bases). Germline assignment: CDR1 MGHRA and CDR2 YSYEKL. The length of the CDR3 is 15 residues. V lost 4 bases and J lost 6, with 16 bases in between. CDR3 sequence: CASSRTGLQVQPQHF. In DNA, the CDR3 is TGCGCCAGCAGCCGTACAGGGTTGCAAGTTCAGCCCCAGCATTTT.

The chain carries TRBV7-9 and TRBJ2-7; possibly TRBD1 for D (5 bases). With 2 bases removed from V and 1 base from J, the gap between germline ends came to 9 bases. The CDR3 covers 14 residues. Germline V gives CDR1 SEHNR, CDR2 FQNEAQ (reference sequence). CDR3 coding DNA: TGTGCCAGCAGCTTATCGGACAAATCCTACGAGCAGTACTTC. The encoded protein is CASSLSDKSYEQYF. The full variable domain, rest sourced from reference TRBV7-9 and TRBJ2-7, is DTGVSQNPRHKITKRGQNVTFRCDPISEHNRLYWYRQTLGQGPEFLTYFQNEAQLEKSRLLSDRFSAERPKGSFSTLEIQRTEQGDSAMYLCASSLSDKSYEQYFGPGTRLTVT.

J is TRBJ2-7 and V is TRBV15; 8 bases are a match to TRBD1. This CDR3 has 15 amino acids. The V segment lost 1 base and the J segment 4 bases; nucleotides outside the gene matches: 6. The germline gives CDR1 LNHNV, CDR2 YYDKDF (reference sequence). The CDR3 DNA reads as TGTGCCACCAGCAGAGCCGGGACAGGAGCATACGAGCAGTACTTC. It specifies CATSRAGTGAYEQYF.

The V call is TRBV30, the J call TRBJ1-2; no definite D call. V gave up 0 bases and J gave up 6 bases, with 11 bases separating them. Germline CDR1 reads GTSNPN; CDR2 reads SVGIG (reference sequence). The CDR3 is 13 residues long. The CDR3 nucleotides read TGTGCCTGGAGTGTCTACCGCGGCGATGGCTACACCTTC. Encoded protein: CAWSVYRGDGYTF.

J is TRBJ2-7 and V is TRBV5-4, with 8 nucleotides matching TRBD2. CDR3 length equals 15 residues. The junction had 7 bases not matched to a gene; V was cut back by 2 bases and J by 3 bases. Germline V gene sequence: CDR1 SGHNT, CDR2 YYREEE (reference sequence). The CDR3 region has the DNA TGTGCCAGCAGCTTTAAGCGGGAGAAGTACTACGAGCAGTACTTC. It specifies CASSFKREKYYEQYF.

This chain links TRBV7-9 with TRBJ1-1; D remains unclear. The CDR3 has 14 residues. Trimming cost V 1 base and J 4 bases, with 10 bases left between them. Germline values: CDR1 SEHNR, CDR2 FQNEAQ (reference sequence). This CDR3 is CASSLVLGSTEAFF. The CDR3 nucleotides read TGTGCCAGCAGCTTAGTACTAGGAAGCACTGAAGCTTTCTTT.

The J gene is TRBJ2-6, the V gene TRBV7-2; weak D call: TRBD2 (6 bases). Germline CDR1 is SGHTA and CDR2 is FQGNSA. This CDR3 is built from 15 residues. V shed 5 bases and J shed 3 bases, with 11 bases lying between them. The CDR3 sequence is CASSGGIGGANVLTF. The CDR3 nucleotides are TGTGCCAGCAGCGGGGGGATTGGTGGGGCCAACGTCCTGACTTTC.

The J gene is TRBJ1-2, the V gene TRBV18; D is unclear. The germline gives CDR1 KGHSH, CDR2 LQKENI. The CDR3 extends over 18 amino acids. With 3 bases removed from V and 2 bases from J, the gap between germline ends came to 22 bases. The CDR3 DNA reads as TGTGCCAGCTCACCGGAAACTTGGGGAACGGAGCGGAACTATGGCTACACCTTC. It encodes CASSPETWGTERNYGYTF.

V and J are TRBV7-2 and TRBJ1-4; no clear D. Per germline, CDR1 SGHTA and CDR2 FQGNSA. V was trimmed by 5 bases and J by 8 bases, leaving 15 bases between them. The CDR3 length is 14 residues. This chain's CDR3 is CASSPPGIGEKLFF. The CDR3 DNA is TGTGCCAGCAGCCCCCCGGGAATCGGAGAAAAACTGTTTTTT. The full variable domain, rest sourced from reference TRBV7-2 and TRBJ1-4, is GAGVSQSPSNKVTEKGKDVELRCDPISGHTALYWYRQSLGQGLEFLIYFQGNSAPDKSGLPSDRFSAERTGGSVSTLTIQRTQQEDSAVYLCASSPPGIGEKLFFGSGTQLSVL.

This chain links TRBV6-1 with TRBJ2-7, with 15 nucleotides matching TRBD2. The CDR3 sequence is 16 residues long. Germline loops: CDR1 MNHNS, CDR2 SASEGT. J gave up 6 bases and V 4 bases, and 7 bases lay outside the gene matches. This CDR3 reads CASSGTSGRAFAEQYF. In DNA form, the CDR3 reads TGTGCCAGCAGTGGGACTAGCGGGAGGGCCTTCGCCGAGCAGTACTTC.

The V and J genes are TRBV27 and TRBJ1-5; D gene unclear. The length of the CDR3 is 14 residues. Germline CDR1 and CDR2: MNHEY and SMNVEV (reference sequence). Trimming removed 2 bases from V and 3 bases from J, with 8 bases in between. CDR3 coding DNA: TGTGCCAGCAGTTTAAACAGTGCCAATCAGCCCCAGCATTTT. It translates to CASSLNSANQPQHF.

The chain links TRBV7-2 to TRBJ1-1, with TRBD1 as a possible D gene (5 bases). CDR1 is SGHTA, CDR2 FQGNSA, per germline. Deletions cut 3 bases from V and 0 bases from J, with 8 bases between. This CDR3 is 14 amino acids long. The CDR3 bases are TGTGCCAGCAGCTTCAGGGTGATGAACACTGAAGCTTTCTTT. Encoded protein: CASSFRVMNTEAFF.

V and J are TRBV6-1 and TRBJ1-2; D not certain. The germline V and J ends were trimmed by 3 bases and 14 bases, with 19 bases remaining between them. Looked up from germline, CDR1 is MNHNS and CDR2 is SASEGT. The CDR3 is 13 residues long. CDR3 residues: CASSDAGRPVKTF. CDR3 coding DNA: TGTGCCAGCAGTGACGCTGGGCGGCCCGTGAAGACCTTC.

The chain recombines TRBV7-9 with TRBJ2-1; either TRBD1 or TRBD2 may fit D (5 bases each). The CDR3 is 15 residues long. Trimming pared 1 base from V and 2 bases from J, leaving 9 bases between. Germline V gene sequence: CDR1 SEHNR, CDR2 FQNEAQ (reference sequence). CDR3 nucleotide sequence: TGTGCCAGCAGCTTAGACGGGGCCGCCTACAATGAGCAGTTCTTC. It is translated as CASSLDGAAYNEQFF.

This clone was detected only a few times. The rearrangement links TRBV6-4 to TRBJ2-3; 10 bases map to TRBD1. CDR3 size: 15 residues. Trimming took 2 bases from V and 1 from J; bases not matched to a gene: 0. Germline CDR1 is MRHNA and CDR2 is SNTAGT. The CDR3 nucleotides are TGTGCCAGCAGTGACGGGACAGGGGGCACAGATACGCAGTATTTT. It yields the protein CASSDGTGGTDTQYF.